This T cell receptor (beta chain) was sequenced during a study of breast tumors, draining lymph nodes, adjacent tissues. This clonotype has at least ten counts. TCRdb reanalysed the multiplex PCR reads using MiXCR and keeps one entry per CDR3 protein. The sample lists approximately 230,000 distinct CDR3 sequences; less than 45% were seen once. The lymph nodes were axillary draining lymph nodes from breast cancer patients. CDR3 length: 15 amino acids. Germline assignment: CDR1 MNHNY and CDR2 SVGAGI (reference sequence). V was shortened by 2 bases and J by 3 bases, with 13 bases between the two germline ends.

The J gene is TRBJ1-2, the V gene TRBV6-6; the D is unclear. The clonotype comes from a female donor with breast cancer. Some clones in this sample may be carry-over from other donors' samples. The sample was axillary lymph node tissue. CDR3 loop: CASSYQKERDYGYTF. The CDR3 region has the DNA TGTGCCAGCAGTTACCAGAAGGAGAGGGACTATGGCTACACCTTC.